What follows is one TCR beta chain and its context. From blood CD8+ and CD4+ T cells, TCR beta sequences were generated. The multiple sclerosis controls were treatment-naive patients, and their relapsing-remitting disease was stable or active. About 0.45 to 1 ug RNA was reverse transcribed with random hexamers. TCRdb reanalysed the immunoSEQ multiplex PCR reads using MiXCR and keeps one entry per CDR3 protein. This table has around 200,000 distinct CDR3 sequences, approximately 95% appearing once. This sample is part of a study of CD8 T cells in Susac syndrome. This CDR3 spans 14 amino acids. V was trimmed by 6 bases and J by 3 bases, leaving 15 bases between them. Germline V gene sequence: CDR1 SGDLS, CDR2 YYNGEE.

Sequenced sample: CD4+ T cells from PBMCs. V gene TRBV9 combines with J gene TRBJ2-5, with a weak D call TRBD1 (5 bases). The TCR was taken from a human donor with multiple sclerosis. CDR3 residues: CASTREPLEETQYF. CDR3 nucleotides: TGTGCCAGCACCAGGGAACCACTGGAAGAGACCCAGTACTTC.